The 27 T cell receptor beta chains reported below all come from one sample, sequenced in a study of neurological immune-mediated disorders (dated by TCRdb to between 2018 and 2021). The time point label here, explained by the study, means: longitudinal time-point 3. The library was obtained by 5' RACE. The listed sequencing device is Illumina HiSeq 2500. Using fastp trimming at Q25 and MiXCR clonotype assembly, TCRdb reanalyzed the public sequencing data and kept in-frame beta chains. Rows are combined by CDR3 protein, so each entry shows the most common genes and DNA. The sample includes roughly 57,000 distinct CDR3 sequences, with more than 7% observed a single time. The biggest ten clones account for roughly 2% of the sample. Sequencing was done on a sample of PBMCs. These receptors were taken from a middle-aged woman in good health.

This clonotype was detected ten times or more. This chain joins TRBV7-8 and TRBJ2-7; D is uncertain. Germline lookup yields CDR1 SGHVS and CDR2 FQNEAQ. The CDR3 runs 13 residues. Between the trimmed V and J ends, which lost 3 bases and 2 bases, there was a span of 8 bases. CDR3 in DNA: TGTGCCAGCAGCTTCGGGCCGACCTACGAGCAGTACTTC. Encoded protein: CASSFGPTYEQYF.

This clonotype was counted ten times or more. The chain couples TRBV4-3 to TRBJ1-2; no clear D. Trimming shortened V by 0 bases and J by 4 bases, and 12 bases separated the two germline ends. The CDR3 runs 15 residues. CDR1 is LGHNA, CDR2 YSLEER, per germline. CDR3 in DNA: TGCGCCAGCAGCCAAGAAGTAACAGCCCCCTATGGCTACACCTTC. It is translated as CASSQEVTAPYGYTF.

This clonotype was observed at least ten times. The chain joins TRBV5-1 to TRBJ1-1; the D is unclear. This CDR3 has 13 amino acids. CDR1 and CDR2 from the germline V gene are SGHRS and YFSETQ. Trimming shortened V by 8 bases and J by 2 bases, and 13 bases separated the two germline ends. The CDR3: CASMAGVNTEAFF. In nucleotides, the CDR3 is TGCGCCAGTATGGCAGGCGTTAACACTGAAGCTTTCTTT.

Ten or more counts support this clonotype. The chain carries TRBV5-1 and TRBJ1-2, with a possible D match to TRBD1 (5 bases). The V and J ends lost 4 bases and 4 bases respectively, with 11 bases between them. The CDR3 sequence is 13 residues long. Germline CDR1 is SGHRS and CDR2 is YFSETQ. CDR3 in amino acids: CASSLLTAYGYTF. CDR3 nucleotides: TGCGCCAGCAGCCTCTTGACAGCCTATGGCTACACCTTC.

This clonotype was detected many times. The chain links TRBV10-3 to TRBJ2-7; 8 bases line up with TRBD1. Germline values: CDR1 ENHRY, CDR2 SYGVKD. This CDR3 is 13 amino acids long. The V and J ends lost 10 bases and 1 base, in that order; junction bases with no gene match: 6. The CDR3 here is CATLRTGSYEQYF. The CDR3 region has the DNA TGTGCCACCCTACGGACAGGGTCCTACGAGCAGTACTTC.

This clonotype was counted ten times or more. This chain uses TRBV5-1 with TRBJ1-1; D remains ambiguous. V lost 4 bases, J lost 0 bases, and 13 bases lay in between. This CDR3 is built from 15 residues. From germline, CDR1 is SGHRS and CDR2 YFSETQ. In DNA form, the CDR3 reads TGCGCCAGCAGCGAGACCGACACGCTGAACACTGAAGCTTTCTTT. It translates to CASSETDTLNTEAFF.

This clonotype was detected many times. The rearrangement joins TRBV5-1 to TRBJ2-1, with unresolved D. V dropped 0 bases and J dropped 0 bases, with 4 bases sitting between them. CDR1 and CDR2 (germline): SGHRS, YFSETQ. There are 14 residues in the CDR3. The CDR3 DNA reads TGCGCCAGCAGCTTGGCTAGCTCCTACAATGAGCAGTTCTTC. It specifies CASSLASSYNEQFF.

This clonotype was observed many times. The chain uses TRBV2 and TRBJ1-3, with D unresolved. CDR1 is SNHLY and CDR2 is FYNNEI in the germline V gene. There are 14 residues in the CDR3. Deletions cut 7 bases from V and 0 bases from J, with 10 bases between. CDR3 nucleotides: TGTGCCAGCACCTTAACAGCCTCTGGAAACACCATATATTTT. Its translation is CASTLTASGNTIYF.

This clonotype was observed at least ten times. The chain employs TRBV25-1 and TRBJ2-7, with D tentatively TRBD2 (5 bases). The CDR3 spans 14 residues. Per the germline V gene, CDR1 is MGHDK and CDR2 is SYGVNS. V was shortened by 2 bases and J by 2 bases, with 10 bases between the two germline ends. DNA of the CDR3: TGTGCCAGCAGTGAAGCGGCCGGGGCCTACGAGCAGTACTTC. Translated: CASSEAAGAYEQYF.

This clonotype was observed many times. A clone one base away is much larger, so this may be a read error. V gene TRBV4-1 combines with J gene TRBJ2-3; perhaps TRBD2 as D (5 bases). The CDR3 runs to 16 residues. Germline V gene sequence: CDR1 MGHRA, CDR2 YSYEKL. The CDR3 DNA reads as TGCGTCAGCAGCCAAGACCCCCCTAGCTTGACAGATACGCAGTATTTT. Protein product: CVSSQDPPSLTDTQYF.

This clonotype occurred many times. The rearrangement uses TRBV6-6 and TRBJ2-7, with 8 bases aligning to TRBD1. V shed 5 bases, J shed 3 bases, and the junction held 3 bases outside the gene matches. The germline V gene has CDR1 MNHNY and CDR2 SVGAGI (reference sequence). The CDR3 consists of 13 residues. The CDR3 DNA reads as TGTGCCAGCAGTCGGGACAGGAACTACGAGCAGTACTTC. It is translated as CASSRDRNYEQYF.

This clonotype was seen more than once but under ten times. The chain joins TRBV12-3 or TRBV12-4 to TRBJ1-1, with 8 bases identical to TRBD1. V was clipped by 5 bases and J by 0 bases; unmatched bases: 5. The CDR3 consists of 15 residues. The CDR3, as DNA: TGTGCCAGCAGTCCTCGGACAGGGATGAACACTGAAGCTTTCTTT. This sequence encodes CASSPRTGMNTEAFF.

This clonotype came up many times. CDR3 nucleotide sequence: TGTGCCAGCAGCCCCTACGGGGGAATTTGGACTGAAGCTTTCTTT. Its translation is CASSPYGGIWTEAFF. The chain carries TRBV7-2 and TRBJ1-1; weak D call: TRBD1 (5 bases). CDR1 and CDR2 (germline): SGHTA, FQGNSA. Trimming pared 5 bases from V and 5 bases from J, leaving 18 bases between. The CDR3 extends over 15 amino acids.

This clonotype was detected ten times or more. The CDR3 here is CASSQEATSNYEQYF. Written as DNA, the CDR3 is TGCGCCAGCAGCCAAGAAGCTACCAGTAACTACGAGCAGTACTTC. The V call is TRBV4-3, the J call TRBJ2-7, with D unresolved. The CDR3 sequence is 15 residues long. Trimming stripped 0 bases from V and 3 bases from J, with 12 bases between. Looked up from germline, CDR1 is LGHNA and CDR2 is YSLEER.

This clonotype was observed many times. The genes are TRBV6-5 and TRBJ2-1, with D perhaps TRBD2 (7 bases). The CDR3 contains 15 residues. Trimming shortened V by 0 bases and J by 6 bases, and 12 bases separated the two germline ends. CDR1 and CDR2 from the germline V gene are MNHEY and SVGAGI. CDR3 residues: CASSYSGGGLNEQFF. The CDR3 region has the DNA TGTGCCAGCAGTTACTCGGGGGGGGGCCTCAATGAGCAGTTCTTC.

This clonotype was observed a handful of times. The V gene is TRBV5-1, the J gene TRBJ2-3; D not resolved. There are 15 residues in the CDR3. Germline V lookup: CDR1 SGHRS, CDR2 YFSETQ. V lost 0 bases and J lost 2, with 10 bases in between. CDR3 DNA sequence: TGCGCCAGCAGCTTGGGGCCAGACCACACAGATACGCAGTATTTT. Translated: CASSLGPDHTDTQYF.

This clonotype was observed at least ten times. The J gene is TRBJ1-3, the V gene TRBV24-1; D gene unclear. Germline V gene data show CDR1 as KGHDR and CDR2 as SFDVKD. Trimming shortened V by 2 bases and J by 4 bases, and 8 bases separated the two germline ends. The CDR3 has 14 residues. The CDR3 spells CATSDSRTGNTIYF. CDR3 coding DNA: TGTGCCACCAGTGATTCTCGGACGGGAAACACCATATATTTT.

In this sample, this clonotype turned up many times. The DNA for the CDR3 is TGTGCCAGCAGCTTGGAGAACTGGCTAGCGGACCACACCGGGGAGCTGTTTTTT. Translating it yields CASSLENWLADHTGELFF. The chain links TRBV5-6 to TRBJ2-2, with TRBD2 matching over 7 bases. The CDR3 has 18 residues. Losses at the gene ends were 0 bases for V and 3 bases for J; bases not matched to a gene: 11. Germline V CDR1 and CDR2: SGHDT, YYEEEE. Filled out from reference TRBV5-6 and TRBJ2-2, the complete variable domain reads DAGVTQSPTHLIKTRGQQVTLRCSPKSGHDTVSWYQQALGQGPQFIFQYYEEEERQRGNFPDRFSGHQFPNYSSELNVNALLLGDSALYLCASSLENWLADHTGELFFGEGSRLTVL.

J is TRBJ1-5 and V is TRBV29-1, with TRBD1 identical over 8 bases. Germline CDR1 SQVTM, CDR2 ANQGSEA. With 4 bases clipped from V and 2 bases from J, the junction kept 7 bases outside the gene matches. The CDR3 sequence is 15 residues long. For the CDR3, the DNA is TGCAGCGTTGTTTCAGGGGGCATTGGCAATCAGCCCCAGCATTTT. This gives the protein CSVVSGGIGNQPQHF.

This clonotype was observed many times. The rearrangement joins TRBV6-5 to TRBJ2-1; 7 bases are a match to TRBD2. The CDR3 runs 14 residues. CDR1 is MNHEY, CDR2 SVGAGI, per germline. The V and J ends lost 8 bases and 8 bases, in that order; junction bases with no gene match: 12. DNA of the CDR3: TGTGCCAGCTCCCTAGGCGGGAGTGTCTATGAGCAGTTCTTC. It codes for CASSLGGSVYEQFF.

CDR3 sequence (DNA): TGTGCCAGCAGCGCCGGGACAGGGACTTATAGCCCCTACGAGCAGTACTTC. It yields the protein CASSAGTGTYSPYEQYF. V is TRBV6-2 or TRBV6-3 and J is TRBJ2-7; TRBD1 aligns across 9 bases. In germline, CDR1 is MNHEY, CDR2 SVGEGT. V was pared by 6 bases and J by 2 bases, with 14 bases of the junction left unmatched. This CDR3 contains 17 residues.

The table lists this clonotype with many counts. This chain links TRBV5-6 with TRBJ1-5; D is uncertain. V was cut by 4 bases and J by 11 bases, with 16 bases left in between. Germline assignment: CDR1 SGHDT and CDR2 YYEEEE. This CDR3 has 13 amino acids. The CDR3: CASSLNLESAQHF. As DNA, the CDR3 is TGTGCCAGCAGCCTAAACCTGGAATCAGCCCAGCATTTT. The full variable domain, completed using reference TRBV5-6 and TRBJ1-5, is DAGVTQSPTHLIKTRGQQVTLRCSPKSGHDTVSWYQQALGQGPQFIFQYYEEEERQRGNFPDRFSGHQFPNYSSELNVNALLLGDSALYLCASSLNLESAQHFGDGTRLSIL.

In its sample, this clonotype was seen a few times. V gene TRBV6-1 combines with J gene TRBJ1-1; the match to TRBD1 covers 9 bases. The CDR3 sequence is 13 residues long. CDR1 is MNHNS and CDR2 is SASEGT in the germline V gene. The V and J ends lost 6 bases and 5 bases, in that order; junction bases with no gene match: 4. Written as DNA, the CDR3 is TGTGCCAGCAGGGGGACAGGGCCTACTGAAGCTTTCTTT. Translation: CASRGTGPTEAFF.

This clonotype showed up many times. V usage is TRBV20-1 and J usage is TRBJ1-1; the match to TRBD1 covers 9 bases. With V trimmed by 5 bases and J by 7 bases, 11 bases remained unmatched. Germline CDR1 reads DFQATT; CDR2 reads SNEGSKA (reference sequence). CDR3 length: 14 amino acids. CDR3 coding DNA: TGCAGTGCTCCACAGGGGGCGGAACGTGGTGAAGCTTTCTTT. Translation: CSAPQGAERGEAFF.

The table lists this clonotype with many counts. V usage is TRBV6-5 and J usage is TRBJ1-2, with D perhaps matching TRBD1 (5 bases). The ends were cut back, 2 bases at V and 4 bases at J, with 11 bases in the middle. Germline-derived CDR1 and CDR2 are MNHEY and SVGAGI. The length of the CDR3 is 14 residues. The CDR3 reads CASSYGGGGYGYTF. Here the CDR3 DNA reads TGTGCCAGCAGTTACGGCGGGGGGGGCTATGGCTACACCTTC.

In its sample, this clonotype was seen many times. This chain links TRBV5-1 with TRBJ1-6; D is unclear. The V gene lost 0 bases and the J gene lost 12 bases, with 10 bases spanning the gap. The V gene's germline CDR1 is SGHRS and CDR2 YFSETQ. This CDR3 spans 13 amino acids. The CDR3 coding sequence is TGCGCCAGCAGCTTGGCCGCCGGCCAACCCCTCCACTTT. Residues: CASSLAAGQPLHF.

Many counts were recorded for this clonotype. The chain has TRBV6-5 and TRBJ2-1; 10 bases fit TRBD1. CDR1 and CDR2 from the germline V gene are MNHEY and SVGAGI. Trimming took 6 bases from V and 8 from J; bases not matched to a gene: 10. This CDR3 region has 15 residues. This chain's CDR3 is CASRPGTGVRYEQFF. For the CDR3, the DNA is TGTGCCAGCAGGCCCGGGACAGGGGTTAGGTATGAGCAGTTCTTC.